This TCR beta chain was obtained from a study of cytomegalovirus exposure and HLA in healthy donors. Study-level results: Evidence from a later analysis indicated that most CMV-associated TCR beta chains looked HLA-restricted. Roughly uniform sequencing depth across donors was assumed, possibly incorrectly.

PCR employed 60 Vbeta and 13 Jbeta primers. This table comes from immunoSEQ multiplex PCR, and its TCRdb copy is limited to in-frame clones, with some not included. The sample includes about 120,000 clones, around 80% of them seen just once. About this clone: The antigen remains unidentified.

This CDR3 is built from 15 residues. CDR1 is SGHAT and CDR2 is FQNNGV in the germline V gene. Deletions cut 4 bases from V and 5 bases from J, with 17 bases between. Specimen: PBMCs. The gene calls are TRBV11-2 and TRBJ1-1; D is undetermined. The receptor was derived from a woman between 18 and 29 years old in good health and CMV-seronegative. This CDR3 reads CASSYGKEGRTEAFF. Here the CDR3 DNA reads TGTGCCAGCAGCTACGGGAAGGAAGGGAGGACTGAAGCTTTCTTT.